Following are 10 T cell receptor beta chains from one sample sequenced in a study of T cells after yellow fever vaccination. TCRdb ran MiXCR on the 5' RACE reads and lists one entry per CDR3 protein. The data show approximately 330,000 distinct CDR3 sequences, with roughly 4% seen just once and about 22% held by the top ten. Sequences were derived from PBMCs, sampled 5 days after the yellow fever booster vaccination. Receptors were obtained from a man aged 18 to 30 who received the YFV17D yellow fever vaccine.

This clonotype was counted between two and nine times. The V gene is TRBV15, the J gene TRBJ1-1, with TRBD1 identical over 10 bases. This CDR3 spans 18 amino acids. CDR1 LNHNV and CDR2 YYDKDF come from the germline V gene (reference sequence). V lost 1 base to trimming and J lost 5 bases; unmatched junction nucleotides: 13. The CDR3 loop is CATSRGRTGGSLGTEAFF. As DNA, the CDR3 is TGTGCCACCAGCAGAGGCAGGACAGGGGGGTCCTTAGGTACTGAAGCTTTCTTT.

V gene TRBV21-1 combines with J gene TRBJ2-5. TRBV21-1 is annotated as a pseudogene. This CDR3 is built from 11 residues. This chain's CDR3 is CASRGKETQYF. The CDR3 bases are TGTGCCAGCAGGGGGAAAGAGACCCAGTACTTC.

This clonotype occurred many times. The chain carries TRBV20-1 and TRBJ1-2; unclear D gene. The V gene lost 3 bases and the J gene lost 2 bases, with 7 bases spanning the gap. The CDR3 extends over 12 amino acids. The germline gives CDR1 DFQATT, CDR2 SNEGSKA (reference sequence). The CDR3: CSASSLNYGYTF. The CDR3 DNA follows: TGCAGTGCTAGTAGCCTGAACTATGGCTACACCTTC.

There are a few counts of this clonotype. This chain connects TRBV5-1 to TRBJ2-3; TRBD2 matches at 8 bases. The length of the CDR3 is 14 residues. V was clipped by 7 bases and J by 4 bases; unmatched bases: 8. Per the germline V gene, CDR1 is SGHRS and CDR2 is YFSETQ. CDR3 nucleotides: TGCGCCAGCTGGCCGGGGGGGGCCGCAGATACGCAGTATTTT. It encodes CASWPGGAADTQYF.

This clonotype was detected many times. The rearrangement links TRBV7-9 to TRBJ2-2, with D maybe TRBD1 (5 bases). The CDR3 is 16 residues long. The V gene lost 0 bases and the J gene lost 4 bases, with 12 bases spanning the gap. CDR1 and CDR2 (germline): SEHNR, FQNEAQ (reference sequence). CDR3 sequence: CASSLAWTPSTGELFF. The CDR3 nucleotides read TGTGCCAGCAGCTTAGCTTGGACACCGAGCACCGGGGAGCTGTTTTTT.

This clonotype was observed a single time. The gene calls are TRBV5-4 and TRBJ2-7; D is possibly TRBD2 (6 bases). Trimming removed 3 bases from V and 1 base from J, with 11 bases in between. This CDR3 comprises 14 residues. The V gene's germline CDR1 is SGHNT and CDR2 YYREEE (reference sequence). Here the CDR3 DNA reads TGTGCCAGCAGCTCGGGACTGGGATCCTACGAGCAGTACTTC. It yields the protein CASSSGLGSYEQYF.

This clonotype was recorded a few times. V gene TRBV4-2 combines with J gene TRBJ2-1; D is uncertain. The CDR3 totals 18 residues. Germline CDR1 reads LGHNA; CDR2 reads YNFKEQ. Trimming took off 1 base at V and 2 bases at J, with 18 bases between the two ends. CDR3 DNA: TGTGCCAGCAGCCAAGGTGTTCCGGCTAGTCTTCCCTACAATGAGCAGTTCTTC. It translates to CASSQGVPASLPYNEQFF.

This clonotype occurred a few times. The CDR3 DNA reads TGCGCCAGCAGCTTGGCCCTTGGCAGGGAGAGCACTGAAGCTTTCTTT. Translating gives CASSLALGRESTEAFF. V and J are TRBV5-1 and TRBJ1-1; the D gene is possibly TRBD1 (5 bases). Per germline, CDR1 SGHRS and CDR2 YFSETQ. Deletions cut 0 bases from V and 4 bases from J, with 16 bases between. There are 16 residues in the CDR3.

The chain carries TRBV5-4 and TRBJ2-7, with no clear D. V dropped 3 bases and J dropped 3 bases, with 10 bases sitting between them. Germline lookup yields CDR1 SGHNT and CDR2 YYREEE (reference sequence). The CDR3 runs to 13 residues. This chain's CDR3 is CASSSTRDYEQYF. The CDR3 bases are TGTGCCAGCAGCTCGACCCGTGACTACGAGCAGTACTTC.

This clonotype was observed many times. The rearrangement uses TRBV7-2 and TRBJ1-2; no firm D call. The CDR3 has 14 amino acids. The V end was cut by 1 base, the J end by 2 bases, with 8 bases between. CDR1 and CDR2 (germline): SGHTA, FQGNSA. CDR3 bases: TGTGCCAGCAGCTTAGACCCTCGCAACTATGGCTACACCTTC. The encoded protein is CASSLDPRNYGYTF.